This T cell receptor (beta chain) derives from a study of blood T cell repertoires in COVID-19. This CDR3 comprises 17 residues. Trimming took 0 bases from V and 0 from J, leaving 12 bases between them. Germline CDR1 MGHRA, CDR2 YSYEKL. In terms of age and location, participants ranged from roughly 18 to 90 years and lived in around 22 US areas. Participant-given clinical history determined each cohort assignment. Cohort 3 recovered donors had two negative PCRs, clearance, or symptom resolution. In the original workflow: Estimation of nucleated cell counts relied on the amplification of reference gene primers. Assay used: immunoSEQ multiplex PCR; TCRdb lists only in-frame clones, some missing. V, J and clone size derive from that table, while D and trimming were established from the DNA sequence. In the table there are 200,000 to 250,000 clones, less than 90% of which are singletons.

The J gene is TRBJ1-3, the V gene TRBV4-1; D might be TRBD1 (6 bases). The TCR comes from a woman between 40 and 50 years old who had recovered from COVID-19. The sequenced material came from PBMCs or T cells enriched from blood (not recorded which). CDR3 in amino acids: CASSQDFTGNSGNTIYF. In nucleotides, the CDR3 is TGCGCCAGCAGCCAAGATTTCACAGGGAACTCTGGAAACACCATATATTTT.